Below, 11 T cell receptor beta chains from the same sample are listed, as sequenced in a study of blood T cell repertoires in COVID-19. Using immunoSEQ multiplex PCR, the repertoire was profiled, and TCRdb retains in-frame clones only, with some absent. The sample yields about 360,000 clones, around nine tenths seen once. The sample consisted of peripheral blood. The receptors come from a human donor in a cohort sampled during active COVID-19.

The chain couples TRBV27 to TRBJ1-5; 7 nucleotides agree with TRBD1. The junction had 5 bases not matched to a gene; V was cut back by 5 bases and J by 1 base. Germline values: CDR1 MNHEY, CDR2 SMNVEV (reference sequence). CDR3 length equals 15 residues. The CDR3 coding sequence is TGTGCCAGCAGTCCATTGGGACAGAGCAATCAGCCCCAGCATTTT. Its protein product is CASSPLGQSNQPQHF.

The chain links TRBV4-1 to TRBJ2-3; 13 bases match TRBD2. The J segment lost 7 bases and the V segment lost 0 bases, leaving 7 bases of the junction unmatched. This CDR3 has 17 amino acids. Germline V gene sequence: CDR1 MGHRA, CDR2 YSYEKL. Here the CDR3 reads CASSQEPGLAGLNTQYF. CDR3 in DNA: TGCGCCAGCAGCCAAGAGCCGGGACTAGCGGGACTTAATACGCAGTATTTT.

The chain has TRBV3-1 (or the pseudogene TRBV3-2) and TRBJ1-6; D possibly corresponds to TRBD1 (6 bases). V was cut by 0 bases and J by 9 bases, with 18 bases left in between. Germline CDR1 and CDR2: LGHDT and YNNKEL (reference sequence). CDR3 length equals 17 residues. CDR3 loop: CASSQEVGDTRGSPLHF. In DNA, the CDR3 is TGTGCCAGCAGCCAAGAGGTCGGTGACACCAGGGGTTCACCCCTCCACTTT.

V gene TRBV7-3 combines with J gene TRBJ2-7; 10 bases agree with TRBD2. V was pared by 5 bases and J by 6 bases, with 13 bases of the junction left unmatched. The CDR3 is 16 residues long. Germline V gene lookup returns CDR1 SGHTA and CDR2 FQGTGA. This chain's CDR3 is CASSPSGGAEGAEQYF. CDR3 nucleotide sequence: TGTGCCAGCAGCCCAAGCGGGGGGGCGGAAGGGGCCGAGCAGTACTTC.

This chain joins TRBV6-5 and TRBJ1-5; 8 bases line up with TRBD1. The V and J ends lost 7 bases and 4 bases, in that order; junction bases with no gene match: 6. This CDR3 region has 14 residues. Germline V CDR1 and CDR2: MNHEY, SVGAGI. CDR3 nucleotide sequence: TGTGCCAGCACTACGACAGGGGAAAATCAGCCCCAGCATTTT. This gives the protein CASTTTGENQPQHF.

At least ten counts were recorded for this clone. The genes are TRBV6-5 and TRBJ1-1; 8 nucleotides agree with TRBD1. The CDR3 has 14 residues. After removal of 6 bases from V and 4 bases from J, the junction contained 7 bases not matched to a gene. CDR1 and CDR2 from the germline V gene are MNHEY and SVGAGI. The CDR3 DNA reads TGTGCCAGCAGGCAATACAGGGGGGGCACTGAAGCTTTCTTT. Protein product: CASRQYRGGTEAFF.

The rearrangement uses TRBV9 and TRBJ2-1, with 9 bases aligning to TRBD2. CDR3 length equals 14 residues. Germline lookup yields CDR1 SGDLS and CDR2 YYNGEE. V gave up 2 bases and J gave up 3 bases; unmatched junction bases: 0. CDR3 region: CASSVRGGYNEQFF. In DNA, the CDR3 is TGTGCCAGCAGCGTGCGGGGGGGCTACAATGAGCAGTTCTTC.

This rearrangement joins TRBV6-5 to TRBJ1-2; the match to TRBD1 covers 12 bases. Looked up from germline, CDR1 is MNHEY and CDR2 is SVGAGI. Trimming removed 6 bases from V and 6 bases from J; junction bases left unmatched: 2. The CDR3 extends over 13 amino acids. Here the CDR3 reads CASRGTGGDGYTF. The DNA for the CDR3 is TGTGCCAGCAGAGGGACAGGGGGCGATGGCTACACCTTC.

The rearrangement links TRBV30 to TRBJ1-1; possibly TRBD1 for D (5 bases). Looked up from germline, CDR1 is GTSNPN and CDR2 is SVGIG (reference sequence). This CDR3 is built from 17 residues. With 3 bases removed from V and 4 bases from J, the gap between germline ends came to 24 bases. CDR3: CAWSRTLLGQGGTEAFF. CDR3 coding DNA: TGTGCCTGGAGCCGAACTCTCCTAGGGCAGGGAGGCACTGAAGCTTTCTTT.

The chain employs TRBV5-1 and TRBJ2-7, with D possibly matching TRBD2 (5 bases). This CDR3 is 13 amino acids long. V lost 0 bases and J lost 4, with 8 bases in between. Germline loops: CDR1 SGHRS, CDR2 YFSETQ. CDR3 amino acids: CASSLARGYEQYF. The CDR3 DNA is TGCGCCAGCAGCTTGGCTCGGGGATACGAGCAGTACTTC.

The chain couples TRBV5-4 to TRBJ1-2; 7 nucleotides agree with TRBD1. The junction had 8 bases not matched to a gene; V was cut back by 5 bases and J by 7 bases. This CDR3 has 13 amino acids. Germline V gene data show CDR1 as SGHNT and CDR2 as YYREEE (reference sequence). The CDR3 DNA reads as TGTGCCAGCAGAGTAGGGGGCTTAAGTGGCTACACCTTC. It yields the protein CASRVGGLSGYTF.